One sample yielded the 24 T cell receptor beta chains listed below, sequenced in a study of cytotoxic CD8 clonotypes in ibrutinib-treated CLL (dated by TCRdb to about 2021). Library preparation employed the immunoSEQ multiplex PCR assay. TCRdb stores this immuneACCESS table with in-frame sequences only. Part of the clones is absent; in the studies checked, under half of the shortfall reflects unresolved V genes, and no reason is known for the rest. The sample table holds about 140,000 clones, of which under 95% were seen once. The ten largest clones represent approximately 11% of the sample. What the time point label conveys for this sample: more than 10 months on ibrutinib. The source was PBMCs, collected after 12 months of ibrutinib treatment. Receptor source: a human donor with chronic lymphocytic leukemia.

The V gene is TRBV6-4, the J gene TRBJ1-1, with D hard to call. With 5 bases removed from V and 4 bases from J, the gap between germline ends came to 11 bases. The CDR3 covers 13 residues. Per germline, CDR1 MRHNA and CDR2 SNTAGT. For the CDR3, the DNA is TGTGCCAGCAGTACCCAACTGGGCACTGAAGCTTTCTTT. It translates to CASSTQLGTEAFF.

This CDR3 reads CASRFTDTQYF. CDR3 sequence (DNA): TGTGCCAGCAGATTCACAGATACGCAGTATTTT. The genes are TRBV6-5 and TRBJ2-3; D is unclear. CDR3 length equals 11 residues. V shed 6 bases and J shed 2 bases, with 3 bases lying between them. In germline, CDR1 is MNHEY, CDR2 SVGAGI.

CDR3 region: CASSPPLAGGGETQYF. Written as DNA, the CDR3 is TGTGCCAGCTCACCACCCCTAGCGGGAGGGGGAGAGACCCAGTACTTC. The chain carries TRBV18 and TRBJ2-5, with TRBD2 matching over 12 bases. CDR1 is KGHSH, CDR2 LQKENI, per germline. The CDR3 covers 16 residues. J was trimmed by 4 bases and V by 0 bases; bases with no gene match: 3.

This clone showed up just a few times. The CDR3 loop is CASSVDIDIGGTDTQYF. The CDR3 DNA reads as TGTGCCAGCAGCGTAGATATAGATATCGGTGGCACAGATACGCAGTATTTT. V gene TRBV9 combines with J gene TRBJ2-3, with D unclear. The CDR3 length is 17 residues. Germline V lookup: CDR1 SGDLS, CDR2 YYNGEE. V shed 0 bases and J shed 1 base, with 15 bases lying between them.

V usage is TRBV7-6 and J usage is TRBJ2-7; D gene unclear. This CDR3 has 14 amino acids. V lost 1 base and J 1 base, leaving 8 bases between the germline ends. Germline lookup yields CDR1 SGHVS and CDR2 FNYEAQ. The CDR3 reads CASSLGVGSYEQYF. CDR3 bases: TGTGCCAGCAGCTTAGGAGTAGGATCCTACGAGCAGTACTTC.

This chain joins TRBV4-3 and TRBJ2-1, with D perhaps matching TRBD2 (5 bases). V shed 0 bases and J shed 1 base, with 25 bases lying between them. The germline V gene encodes CDR1 LGHNA and CDR2 YSLEER. CDR3 length: 21 residues. The CDR3 here is CASSQEYVWRIRISSYNEQFF. The CDR3 DNA reads as TGCGCCAGCAGCCAAGAGTACGTATGGAGGATACGCATAAGTTCCTACAATGAGCAGTTCTTC.

The rearrangement joins TRBV28 to TRBJ1-1; 11 bases match TRBD1. CDR1 is MDHEN, CDR2 SYDVKM, per germline. The V and J ends lost 6 bases and 3 bases, in that order; junction bases with no gene match: 6. The CDR3 spans 15 residues. DNA for the CDR3: TGTGCCAGCAGAGGACAGGGGGCATGGGACACTGAAGCTTTCTTT. It encodes CASRGQGAWDTEAFF.

The J gene is TRBJ2-3, the V gene TRBV7-2; D is unclear. Germline V gives CDR1 SGHTA, CDR2 FQGNSA. Trimming took off 2 bases at V and 4 bases at J, with 10 bases between the two ends. CDR3 size: 14 residues. The CDR3 spells CASSLSQLPDTQYF. For the CDR3, the DNA is TGTGCCAGCAGCTTAAGCCAGCTCCCAGATACGCAGTATTTT.

The gene calls are TRBV5-4 and TRBJ2-7; 7 bases line up with TRBD2. The CDR3 is 15 residues long. J lost 5 bases, V lost 2 bases, and 10 bases had no gene match. CDR1 SGHNT and CDR2 YYREEE come from the germline V gene (reference sequence). The CDR3 reads CASSFMREPQDEQYF. CDR3 bases: TGTGCCAGCAGCTTTATGCGGGAGCCCCAAGACGAGCAGTACTTC.

The chain couples TRBV5-4 to TRBJ2-1, with D unresolved. The V gene's germline CDR1 is SGHNT and CDR2 YYREEE (reference sequence). V lost 1 base, J lost 2 bases, and 13 bases lay in between. The CDR3 spans 16 residues. CDR3 DNA: TGTGCCAGCAGCTTGTGGGAAGAGATCCCCTACAATGAGCAGTTCTTC. It translates to CASSLWEEIPYNEQFF.

The chain links TRBV5-5 to TRBJ1-5; the D is unclear. V was trimmed by 0 bases and J by 1 base, leaving 14 bases between them. This CDR3 is built from 17 residues. In germline, CDR1 is SGHKS, CDR2 YYEKEE (reference sequence). The CDR3 coding sequence is TGTGCCAGCAGCTTGGCCGTTGGAGAAGTGAGCAATCAGCCCCAGCATTTT. Encoded protein: CASSLAVGEVSNQPQHF.

The chain couples TRBV11-2 to TRBJ2-1, with 13 bases fitting TRBD2. V was pared by 5 bases and J by 7 bases, with 5 bases of the junction left unmatched. The CDR3 loop spans 15 amino acids. CDR1 is SGHAT and CDR2 is FQNNGV in the germline V gene. In DNA form, the CDR3 reads TGTGCCAGCAGCCCCGGACTAGCGGGAGAGAATGAGCAGTTCTTC. Residues: CASSPGLAGENEQFF.

The V gene is TRBV10-3, the J gene TRBJ2-1; no reliable D call. V was trimmed by 4 bases and J by 5 bases, leaving 6 bases between them. The CDR3 is 12 residues long. CDR1 ENHRY and CDR2 SYGVKD come from the germline V gene. The CDR3 bases are TGTGCCATCAGTGGGGTCAACAATGAGCAGTTCTTC. It translates to CAISGVNNEQFF.

The chain combines TRBV6-4 with TRBJ2-6; maybe TRBD1 (6 bases). V lost 2 bases and J 0 bases, leaving 8 bases between the germline ends. The CDR3 runs to 16 residues. Per the germline V gene, CDR1 is MRHNA and CDR2 is SNTAGT. Here the CDR3 DNA reads TGTGCCAGCAGTGACCGGACAGCCTCTGGGGCCAACGTCCTGACTTTC. This sequence encodes CASSDRTASGANVLTF.

Of note for this clone: Sequence at one end of the junction differs from germline and may be a read error. The chain combines TRBV7-7 with TRBJ2-7; 9 bases match TRBD2. There are 13 residues in the CDR3. Germline V lookup: CDR1 SSHAT, CDR2 FNYEAQ (reference sequence). The CDR3 nucleotides read TGTGCTAGCAGTTCGACTAGCGGCTACGAGCAGTACTTC. Protein: CASSSTSGYEQYF.

The chain employs TRBV27 and TRBJ2-5; D remains ambiguous. The CDR3 totals 15 residues. With 2 bases removed from V and 5 bases from J, the gap between germline ends came to 15 bases. The germline V gene has CDR1 MNHEY and CDR2 SMNVEV (reference sequence). CDR3 DNA sequence: TGTGCCAGCAGTTTAACTCCACAGTTGGATGAGACCCAGTACTTC. Protein sequence: CASSLTPQLDETQYF.

The CDR3 nucleotides are TGTGCCAGCACCCAAGCGGGAGGGATCTACGAGCAGTACTTC. Translating it yields CASTQAGGIYEQYF. The genes are TRBV7-9 and TRBJ2-7; TRBD2 matches 10 bases. V dropped 7 bases and J dropped 3; count of bases not matched to a gene: 6. The CDR3 runs 14 residues. The germline V gene has CDR1 SEHNR and CDR2 FQNEAQ (reference sequence).

By frequency in the sample, this clone is medium-sized (0.01 to 0.1%). The chain uses TRBV27 and TRBJ2-1; TRBD2 agrees at 13 bases. CDR1 MNHEY and CDR2 SMNVEV come from the germline V gene (reference sequence). The CDR3 sequence is 18 residues long. V lost 6 bases, J lost 0 bases, and 8 bases stayed unmatched. This chain's CDR3 is CASRGLAGTPSSYNEQFF. For the CDR3, the DNA is TGTGCCAGCAGGGGACTAGCGGGGACGCCGAGCTCCTACAATGAGCAGTTCTTC.

This chain connects TRBV19 to TRBJ2-1, with TRBD2 as a possible D gene (6 bases). Germline lookup yields CDR1 LNHDA and CDR2 SQIVND (reference sequence). The CDR3 has 13 residues. The germline V and J ends were trimmed by 9 bases and 6 bases, with 15 bases remaining between them. The CDR3 DNA reads as TGTGCCAGCAGATCGGGACTCCTCAATGAGCAGTTCTTC. It yields the protein CASRSGLLNEQFF.

The V and J genes are TRBV18 and TRBJ2-2; 10 bases line up with TRBD1. Trimming cost V 3 bases and J 0 bases; bases outside gene matches: 4. The CDR3 sequence is 17 residues long. Germline-derived CDR1 and CDR2 are KGHSH and LQKENI. CDR3 sequence reads: CASSPLGQGANTGELFF. The CDR3 DNA follows: TGTGCCAGCTCACCGCTTGGACAGGGGGCGAACACCGGGGAGCTGTTTTTT.

The chain employs TRBV6-5 and TRBJ1-5; D remains ambiguous. From germline, CDR1 is MNHEY and CDR2 SVGAGI. Deletions cut 6 bases from V and 2 bases from J, with 11 bases between. The CDR3 is 14 residues long. The DNA for the CDR3 is TGTGCCAGCAGCCTATTCGCCGGCAATCAGCCCCAGCATTTT. It codes for CASSLFAGNQPQHF.

The chain combines TRBV10-3 with TRBJ2-7, with D tentatively TRBD1 (6 bases). Germline CDR1 ENHRY, CDR2 SYGVKD. This CDR3 has 14 amino acids. V was pared by 6 bases and J by 2 bases, with 14 bases between. This CDR3 is CAIRDEGEAYEQYF. The CDR3 nucleotides read TGTGCCATCAGGGACGAGGGGGAAGCCTACGAGCAGTACTTC.

The chain couples TRBV7-3 to TRBJ2-5; tentative D call: TRBD1 (6 bases). Trimming left V 5 bases short and J 1 base short, with 14 bases between. This CDR3 spans 15 amino acids. Germline V gene sequence: CDR1 SGHTA, CDR2 FQGTGA. CDR3 bases: TGTGCCAGCAGCCCCTCAGGGGCAGTCCAAGAGACCCAGTACTTC. Its translation: CASSPSGAVQETQYF.

The chain carries TRBV6-5 and TRBJ2-1; TRBD2 matches 9 bases. The trim removed 11 bases at V and 5 bases at J, leaving 10 bases unmatched. In germline, CDR1 is MNHEY, CDR2 SVGAGI. The CDR3 sequence is 14 residues long. This chain's CDR3 is CAGSNLAGDNEQFF. The CDR3 DNA follows: TGTGCCGGGTCGAATTTAGCGGGAGACAATGAGCAGTTCTTC.